This TCR beta chain was observed in a study of cytotoxic CD8 clonotypes in ibrutinib-treated CLL. This clone was counted once. V dropped 3 bases and J dropped 3; count of bases not matched to a gene: 5. The germline CDR1 and CDR2 sequences are SQVTM and ANQGSEA. CDR3 size: 16 residues. The table came from immunoSEQ multiplex PCR; TCRdb's copy has only in-frame clones and leaves some out. This table has around 25,000 clones, 60% to 80% appearing once. This sequence joins TRBV29-1 and TRBJ2-1, with TRBD2 identical over 13 bases. The material was PBMCs, obtained at disease progression, from a patient treated with ibrutinib. This receptor was identified in a human donor with chronic lymphocytic leukemia. CDR3 sequence reads: CSVDGTSGEGYNEQFF. CDR3 nucleotides: TGCAGCGTTGATGGGACTAGCGGGGAGGGCTACAATGAGCAGTTCTTC.